Listed below are T cell receptor beta chains from one sample, sequenced in a study of identical twins. One entry per CDR3 protein, called by TCRdb with MiXCR from the 5' RACE reads. The sample lists some 660,000 distinct CDR3 sequences; under 9% were seen once. The data were also submitted as part of a second study, on yellow fever vaccine responses in identical twins.

Specimen: PBMCs. Receptor source: a woman in her late teens or twenties in good health. The CDR3 runs from the conserved cysteine through the conserved F or W. A D gene is named only where the DNA matches it firmly. Some rows have no size entry. The others give once, few or many, or a class for an expanded clone.

D gene	V gene	clone size	J gene	CDR3 DNA	CDR3 protein
TRBD2	TRBV11-2	many	TRBJ2-1	TGTGCCAGCAGCCCGGGACTAGCGGGAGTGTGGGGGAATGAGCAGTTCTTC	CASSPGLAGVWGNEQFF
-	TRBV11-2	-	TRBJ2-5	TGTGCCAGCAGCCCAGAAGACAGGCATCGGGAGACCCAGTACTTC	CASSPEDRHRETQYF
-	TRBV7-8	many	TRBJ1-4	TGTGCCAGCAGCCTAAAGACAGAATATAATGAAAAACTGTTTTTT	CASSLKTEYNEKLFF
-	TRBV5-1	-	TRBJ2-3	TGCGCCAGCAGTTCCGAGGGCCCCACAGATACGCAGTATTTT	CASSSEGPTDTQYF
TRBD1	TRBV9	-	TRBJ2-2	TGTGCCAGCAGTGGGACAGGGTTCGGGGAGCTGTTTTTT	CASSGTGFGELFF
-	TRBV4-2	-	TRBJ2-7	TGTGCCAGCAGCCAACAGGGGCGAAGCTCCTACGAGCAGTACTTC	CASSQQGRSSYEQYF
TRBD2	TRBV29-1	many	TRBJ2-7	TGCAGCGTCCTTAGCGGGAGCTACGAGCAGTACTTC	CSVLSGSYEQYF
TRBD1	TRBV7-2	-	TRBJ2-7	TGTGCCAGCAGCTTCCGGGACAGGTCCCACGAGCAGTACTTC	CASSFRDRSHEQYF
TRBD2	TRBV7-9	few	TRBJ2-7	TGTGCCAGCAGTCCTGGGACTAGCATTGGCGAGCAGTACTTC	CASSPGTSIGEQYF
-	TRBV3-1	few	TRBJ2-1	TGTGCCACCAGTTCGACTAGCTCCTACAATGAGCAGTTCTTC	CATSSTSSYNEQFF
-	TRBV5-6	few	TRBJ2-1	TGTGCCAGCAGCCTGGGTGGGACTGCCAATGAGCAGTTCTTC	CASSLGGTANEQFF
-	TRBV20-1	few	TRBJ2-7	TGCAGTGCTAGGAGCTCGTCCTACGAGCAGTACTTC	CSARSSSYEQYF
TRBD2	TRBV7-2	-	TRBJ2-3	TGTGCCAGCCCCCATCCTCGGCGGGAGGGGGTAACAGATACGCAGTATTTT	CASPHPRREGVTDTQYF
-	TRBV20-1	many	TRBJ2-7	TGCAGTGCTAGAGATCGGGCCTACTCCTACGAGCAGTACTTC	CSARDRAYSYEQYF
TRBD1	TRBV20-1	-	TRBJ1-6	TGCAGTGCTCGGACAGGAATGGATTCACCCCTCCACTTT	CSARTGMDSPLHF
-	TRBV12-3/TRBV12-4	many	TRBJ1-3	TGTGCCAGCAGTTTTTCCCCCTCTGGAAACACCATATATTTT	CASSFSPSGNTIYF
-	TRBV5-5	-	TRBJ2-2	TGTGCCAGCAGCTTCGCTTATCGGGAGCTGTTTTTT	CASSFAYRELFF
-	TRBV29-1	few	TRBJ2-3	TGCAGCGTCCCGGGACAAAATACAGATACGCAGTATTTT	CSVPGQNTDTQYF
-	TRBV7-9	many	TRBJ1-6	TGTGCCAGCAGCTCGATTAGTTCACCCCTCCACTTT	CASSSISSPLHF
-	TRBV21-1	-	TRBJ1-4	TGTGCCAGCAGCAAAGCCATGGGCAGGGAGGAAGAAAAACTGTTTTTT	CASSKAMGREEEKLFF
-	TRBV7-2	-	TRBJ1-1	TGTGCCAGCACCCGGACAGCCAACACTGAAGCTTTCTTT	CASTRTANTEAFF
TRBD2	TRBV12-3/TRBV12-4	many	TRBJ2-1	TGTGCCAGCAGTTTAAGGACTAGCGGGGCGGATGAGCAGTTCTTC	CASSLRTSGADEQFF
-	TRBV9	few	TRBJ2-7	TGTGCCAGCAGCGTAGGTCCGGGGCCCTCCTACGAGCAGTACTTC	CASSVGPGPSYEQYF